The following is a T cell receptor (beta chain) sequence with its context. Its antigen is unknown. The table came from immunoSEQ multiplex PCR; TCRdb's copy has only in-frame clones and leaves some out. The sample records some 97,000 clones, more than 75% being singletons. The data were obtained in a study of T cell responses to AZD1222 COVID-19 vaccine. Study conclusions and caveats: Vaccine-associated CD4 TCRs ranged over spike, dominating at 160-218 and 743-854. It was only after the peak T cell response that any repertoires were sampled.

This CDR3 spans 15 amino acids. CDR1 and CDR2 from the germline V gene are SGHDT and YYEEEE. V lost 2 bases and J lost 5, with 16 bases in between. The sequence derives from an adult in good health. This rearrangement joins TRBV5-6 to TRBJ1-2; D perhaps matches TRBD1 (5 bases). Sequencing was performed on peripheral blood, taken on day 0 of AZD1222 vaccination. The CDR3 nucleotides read TGTGCCAGCAGCTTTCGGGGGGTGATCCCATATGGCTACACCTTC. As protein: CASSFRGVIPYGYTF.